This record covers a single T cell receptor (beta chain). Many counts were recorded for this clonotype. Its recognized antigen is unknown. One base away there is no much larger clone; base qualities are not given. Ficoll-Paque density gradient centrifugation was used to isolate PBMCs. These data come from a study of T-cell memory formation after mild COVID-19 (dated by TCRdb to 2020 to 2023). For context, the study as a whole: TCR sequence clusters from the two donors were found to be largely donor specific. In a couple of donors, T-cell clones that expanded and contracted after mild COVID-19 were tracked by sequencing TCRalpha and TCRbeta repertoires over time. The cohort comprised two young, previously healthy adult volunteers, one female and one male.

What the research found in general, with its limitations: The detection of some responding clones in pre-infection memory suggests that pre-existing cross-reactive memory T cells joined the SARS-CoV-2 response. Contracting CD4+ clones turned up mainly in the CM and EM memory subsets, whereas EMRA was where CD8+ clones were enriched. Only a couple of mild cases were covered by the study, and larger cohorts that include severe cases with pre-infection samples were considered necessary. From day 15 to 85, contracting clones showed balanced CD4/CD8 phenotypes, whereas a second wave of clones that expanded from day 15 to 37 leaned towards CD4+. SARS-CoV-2 specificity of the second-wave clones peaking on day 37 was not confirmed.

Instrument used: Illumina NovaSeq 6000. TCRalpha and TCRbeta cDNA libraries were constructed by 5'RACE with constant-segment primers, with sample barcodes and unique molecular identifiers being introduced. RNA was extracted from every sample with Trizol reagent. Library amplification was performed in two PCR steps, and a second sample barcode and Illumina TruSeq adapters were introduced in the second step. Sequencing of libraries was performed on an Illumina NovaSeq with 2 x 150 bp paired-end reads. On the study's bioinformatics: With migec v1.2.7, reads were demultiplexed and then collapsed into UMI-guided consensus sequences. Using mixcr v2.1.11, the UMI consensuses were aligned to TRA and TRB V and J templates and assembled into clonotypes. A clonotype was counted as expanded or contracted only when both edgeR and NoisET called the clonotype significant, with the noise models trained on biological replicates. For edgeR calls, the thresholds were a false discovery rate-adjusted p below 0.01 and a log2 fold-change of 1. PCA with hierarchical clustering of max-normalized trajectories of the 1000 most abundant clonotypes was used as exploratory dynamics analysis. Each responding clone was given a CD4 or CD8 phenotype based on the CD4+ and CD8+ repertoires, which had been sequenced separately. TCRdb reanalyzed the raw reads on its own, using fastp at Q25 for trimming and MiXCR for clone calling, and kept in-frame beta chains. Every entry covers one CDR3 protein and lists the most common genes and DNA from its rows. TCRdb, rather than the study authors, made the V and J calls. This sample gives around 210,000 distinct CDR3 sequences in total; approximately 10% of them show up just once. Clones ranked in the top ten supply roughly 4% of the sample.

CDR1 and CDR2 were assigned from the germline V gene (reference sequence) as DFQATT and SNEGSKA. The CDR3 goes from the cysteine to the phenylalanine over 14 residues. Here the CDR3 DNA is all that survives: 42 bases in frame from base 1. The trim is 4 bases for V and 4 bases for J, with a gap of 15 bases between the germline ends. The receptor was derived from a man aged 18-30 years who had mild COVID-19 (a few samples of this study predate the infection). The sample titles of this study are shuffled in the database, so cell type and time point are left out; the donor was told from shared clones. The specimen sequenced was PBMCs or a T cell subset sorted from them (not recorded which). The V and J segments used are TRBV20-1 and TRBJ2-3; TRBD2 is possibly the D segment (5 matching bases). The CDR3 has the sequence CSAIEGPSADTQYF. In nucleotides, the sequence is TGCAGTGCTATCGAGGGCCCCTCTGCAGATACGCAGTATTTT.